The 28 T cell receptor beta chains reported below all come from one sample, sequenced in a study of long-term antiretroviral therapy in people with HIV. Samples were assayed with immunoSEQ v3.0 at survey level. Generated by immunoSEQ multiplex PCR, the TCRdb table keeps only in-frame clones and is missing some. The profile shows 25,000 to 30,000 clones, about 88% of them singletons. The input for sequencing was unsorted PBMCs, taken 2.7 years after starting antiretroviral therapy. The receptors here all came from a man aged 35 to 55 with HIV.

V usage is TRBV10-3 and J usage is TRBJ2-7; a weak D match, TRBD1 (6 bases). Germline CDR1 reads ENHRY; CDR2 reads SYGVKD. V lost 6 bases and J lost 2, with 11 bases in between. The CDR3 totals 13 residues. CDR3 nucleotide sequence: TGTGCCATCAGATTAGACAGGACCTACGAGCAGTACTTC. Translation: CAIRLDRTYEQYF.

This clone was seen just once. V gene TRBV30 combines with J gene TRBJ2-5, with D maybe TRBD2 (5 bases). Germline CDR1 and CDR2: GTSNPN and SVGIG (reference sequence). Trimming stripped 0 bases from V and 4 bases from J, with 9 bases between. CDR3 size: 13 residues. The CDR3, as DNA: TGTGCCTGGAGTGTAAAAGGAGGAGAGACCCAGTACTTC. Encoded protein: CAWSVKGGETQYF.

The J gene is TRBJ2-1, the V gene TRBV4-3, with TRBD1 identical over 9 bases. The CDR3 has 16 amino acids. Losses at the gene ends were 1 base for V and 5 bases for J; bases not matched to a gene: 6. Germline V lookup: CDR1 LGHNA, CDR2 YSLEER. The CDR3 spells CASSQGVTGGNNEQFF. The CDR3 nucleotides read TGCGCCAGCAGCCAAGGGGTGACAGGGGGGAACAATGAGCAGTTCTTC.

The chain uses TRBV5-1 and TRBJ2-7, with TRBD1 matching 7 bases. The CDR3 runs to 12 residues. CDR1 SGHRS and CDR2 YFSETQ come from the germline V gene. V was clipped by 4 bases and J by 2 bases; unmatched bases: 0. Here the CDR3 DNA reads TGCGCCAGCAGCGGGACAGCCTACGAGCAGTACTTC. This translates into CASSGTAYEQYF.

The chain uses TRBV2 and TRBJ2-3; no reliable D call. The germline V gene encodes CDR1 SNHLY and CDR2 FYNNEI. The CDR3 covers 13 residues. Trimming removed 2 bases at V and 0 bases at J, with 3 bases between. The CDR3 DNA reads TGTGCCAGCAGTGAATGGAGCACAGATACGCAGTATTTT. Its protein product is CASSEWSTDTQYF.

The chain combines TRBV11-2 with TRBJ2-7, with 8 bases identical to TRBD1. CDR1 is SGHAT, CDR2 FQNNGV, per germline. V gave up 4 bases and J gave up 2 bases; unmatched junction bases: 4. The CDR3 has 14 residues. The CDR3 coding sequence is TGTGCCAGCAGCTACGGACAGGGAGCCTACGAGCAGTACTTC. It encodes CASSYGQGAYEQYF.

The chain carries TRBV5-4 and TRBJ1-2; 7 bases agree with TRBD1. Per the germline V gene, CDR1 is SGHNT and CDR2 is YYREEE (reference sequence). V lost 4 bases to trimming and J lost 3 bases; unmatched junction nucleotides: 9. The CDR3 length is 15 residues. DNA for the CDR3: TGTGCCAGCAGCATAGGACCCGGGACAGACTATGGCTACACCTTC. Protein product: CASSIGPGTDYGYTF.

The chain has TRBV27 and TRBJ1-6, with D possibly being TRBD1 (6 bases). This CDR3 has 14 residues. V lost 6 bases, J lost 8 bases, and 14 bases lay in between. The germline V gene encodes CDR1 MNHEY and CDR2 SMNVEV (reference sequence). CDR3 region: CASRPGQTYSPLHF. The CDR3 region has the DNA TGTGCCAGCAGACCGGGACAAACCTATTCACCCCTCCACTTT.

This chain uses TRBV27 with TRBJ1-3; weak D call: TRBD1 (6 bases). Trimming left V 5 bases short and J 7 bases short, with 21 bases between. Germline values: CDR1 MNHEY, CDR2 SMNVEV (reference sequence). The CDR3 runs 16 residues. Here the CDR3 DNA reads TGTGCCAGCAGTGCCTACTCAGGGGATGGGAGGAACACCATATATTTT. Encoded protein: CASSAYSGDGRNTIYF.

The chain has TRBV4-3 and TRBJ1-4; D gene ambiguous. This CDR3 region has 17 residues. Trimming removed 0 bases at V and 3 bases at J, with 14 bases between. Germline V gives CDR1 LGHNA, CDR2 YSLEER. CDR3 coding DNA: TGCGCCAGCAGCCAAGATCTCCTCCGCAGGTCTAATGAAAAACTGTTTTTT. As protein: CASSQDLLRRSNEKLFF.

CDR3 loop: CASSQDRGNGYTF. For the CDR3, the DNA is TGCGCCAGCAGCCAAGACCGGGGTAACGGCTACACCTTC. The J gene is TRBJ1-2, the V gene TRBV4-3; D unresolved. This CDR3 region has 13 residues. V was clipped by 0 bases and J by 8 bases, with 10 bases between them. Per the germline V gene, CDR1 is LGHNA and CDR2 is YSLEER.

The J gene is TRBJ1-5, the V gene TRBV6-1; 7 bases match TRBD1. Germline V CDR1 and CDR2: MNHNS, SASEGT. There are 14 residues in the CDR3. Unmatched junction bases numbered 8, after V lost 6 bases and J lost 6 bases. The CDR3 nucleotides read TGTGCCAGCAGCGCAGACAGGGTTGGTCAGCCCCAGCATTTT. This encodes CASSADRVGQPQHF.

This chain links TRBV7-2 with TRBJ1-5; D may be TRBD1 (5 bases). With 1 base removed from V and 4 bases from J, the gap between germline ends came to 14 bases. CDR1 and CDR2 from the germline V gene are SGHTA and FQGNSA. This CDR3 is built from 16 residues. Here the CDR3 DNA reads TGTGCCAGCAGCTTAGGGTCTGCAGGGACTAATCAGCCCCAGCATTTT. It codes for CASSLGSAGTNQPQHF.

The chain employs TRBV11-3 and TRBJ1-3; TRBD1 matches at 12 bases. The J segment lost 4 bases and the V segment lost 3 bases, leaving 4 bases of the junction unmatched. Looked up from germline, CDR1 is SGHNT and CDR2 is YENEEA. This CDR3 is 16 amino acids long. The CDR3 nucleotides are TGTGCCAGCAGCTTGGGACAGGGGGCTTCAGGAAACACCATATATTTT. As protein: CASSLGQGASGNTIYF.

The chain has TRBV28 and TRBJ2-2; D is ambiguous. This CDR3 has 13 residues. CDR1 and CDR2 from the germline V gene are MDHEN and SYDVKM. V lost 6 bases and J lost 1, with 6 bases in between. The CDR3 sequence: CASRGMNTGELFF. CDR3 bases: TGTGCCAGCAGGGGGATGAACACCGGGGAGCTGTTTTTT.

The chain links TRBV2 to TRBJ2-5; 8 bases are shared with TRBD1. The junction had 12 bases not matched to a gene; V was cut back by 7 bases and J by 2 bases. Germline V gene sequence: CDR1 SNHLY, CDR2 FYNNEI. The CDR3 loop spans 16 amino acids. The CDR3 here is CASTKFGTGGQETQYF. The CDR3 bases are TGTGCCAGCACCAAATTCGGGACAGGAGGGCAAGAGACCCAGTACTTC.

The chain links TRBV6-1 to TRBJ1-2, with unresolved D. The germline V gene has CDR1 MNHNS and CDR2 SASEGT. Deletions cut 2 bases from V and 3 bases from J, with 7 bases between. The CDR3 contains 13 residues. In DNA, the CDR3 is TGTGCCAGCAGTGAAAACAACTACTATGGCTACACCTTC. It translates to CASSENNYYGYTF.

The rearrangement links TRBV7-2 to TRBJ2-7; 10 nucleotides match TRBD1. The germline V gene encodes CDR1 SGHTA and CDR2 FQGNSA. After removal of 8 bases from V and 7 bases from J, the junction contained 8 bases not matched to a gene. The CDR3 contains 13 residues. CDR3: CASSRQGALEQYF. In DNA form, the CDR3 reads TGTGCCAGCTCCCGACAGGGGGCGCTTGAGCAGTACTTC.

The chain combines TRBV19 with TRBJ1-5; the D gene is possibly TRBD1 (6 bases). The CDR3 has 15 amino acids. Germline CDR1 LNHDA, CDR2 SQIVND (reference sequence). Between the trimmed V and J ends, which lost 5 bases and 5 bases, there was a span of 16 bases. This chain's CDR3 is CASSVEGGGYQPQHF. As DNA, the CDR3 is TGTGCCAGTAGTGTCGAAGGGGGAGGGTATCAGCCCCAGCATTTT.

The rearrangement links TRBV29-1 to TRBJ1-2; D perhaps matches TRBD1 (5 bases). Trimming stripped 5 bases from V and 0 bases from J, with 19 bases between. The CDR3 is 16 amino acids. Germline V gives CDR1 SQVTM, CDR2 ANQGSEA. CDR3: CSVLGEGRFPNYGYTF. The DNA of the CDR3 is TGCAGCGTTTTGGGGGAGGGCCGTTTCCCTAACTATGGCTACACCTTC.

This clone was found once. V usage is TRBV5-4 and J usage is TRBJ2-1; D uncertain. The germline gives CDR1 SGHNT, CDR2 YYREEE (reference sequence). The V end lost 0 bases, the J end lost 5 bases, and 6 bases lay between the germline ends. This CDR3 is built from 13 residues. The chain's CDR3 is CASSLGADNEQFF. CDR3 in DNA: TGTGCCAGCAGCTTGGGGGCAGACAATGAGCAGTTCTTC.

The V gene is TRBV11-2, the J gene TRBJ2-7; tentative D call: TRBD1 (6 bases). Germline V gene data show CDR1 as SGHAT and CDR2 as FQNNGV. The CDR3 extends over 13 amino acids. The V end was cut by 2 bases, the J end by 6 bases, with 11 bases between. For the CDR3, the DNA is TGTGCCAGCAGCTTACCCGGGACAACCGAGCAGTACTTC. Translating it yields CASSLPGTTEQYF.

Only a few counts were recorded for this clone. CDR3 nucleotides: TGTGCCAGCAGCCGACGGCAGGGACAGTTGGCCTTTTACAATGAGCAGTTCTTC. Translating it yields CASSRRQGQLAFYNEQFF. This sequence joins TRBV14 and TRBJ2-1; 7 bases match TRBD1. The J segment lost 4 bases and the V segment lost 4 bases, leaving 16 bases of the junction unmatched. Germline CDR1 reads SGHDN; CDR2 reads FVKESK. CDR3 length: 18 amino acids.

The rearrangement joins TRBV28 to TRBJ2-2; maybe TRBD2 (6 bases). The CDR3 loop spans 14 amino acids. CDR1 and CDR2 (germline): MDHEN, SYDVKM. Trimming removed 8 bases at V and 2 bases at J, with 12 bases between. The CDR3 loop reads CASQAGSNTGELFF. The DNA of the CDR3 is TGTGCCAGCCAGGCGGGGAGTAACACCGGGGAGCTGTTTTTT.

V is TRBV19 and J is TRBJ2-7; 14 bases match TRBD2. In germline, CDR1 is LNHDA, CDR2 SQIVND (reference sequence). J gave up 5 bases and V 5 bases, and 5 bases lay outside the gene matches. This CDR3 has 15 amino acids. CDR3 coding DNA: TGTGCCAGTAGTGTTGGGACTAGCGGGAGCAACGAGCAGTACTTC. Its protein is CASSVGTSGSNEQYF.

V gene TRBV30 combines with J gene TRBJ1-6, with TRBD1 matching over 11 bases. Germline V gene lookup returns CDR1 GTSNPN and CDR2 SVGIG (reference sequence). After removal of 1 base from V and 11 bases from J, the junction contained 1 base not matched to a gene. This CDR3 spans 13 amino acids. The CDR3 DNA reads as TGTGCCTGGAGTGGGGACAGGGGGGCACCCCTCCACTTT. It translates to CAWSGDRGAPLHF.

The chain employs TRBV28 and TRBJ1-2, with TRBD1 matching 7 bases. The CDR3 is made up of 14 amino acids. Trimming took 8 bases from V and 7 from J; bases not matched to a gene: 13. Germline-derived CDR1 and CDR2 are MDHEN and SYDVKM. As DNA, the CDR3 is TGTGCCAGCCGCTCGGGACAGCTCTTTCTTGGCTACACCTTC. Translated, it gives CASRSGQLFLGYTF.

This rearrangement joins TRBV29-1 to TRBJ1-2, with D hard to call. V dropped 3 bases and J dropped 4 bases, with 9 bases sitting between them. From germline, CDR1 is SQVTM and CDR2 ANQGSEA. This CDR3 comprises 12 residues. For the CDR3, the DNA is TGCAGCGTTGACAGGTCAGGCTATGGCTACACCTTC. Its protein is CSVDRSGYGYTF.